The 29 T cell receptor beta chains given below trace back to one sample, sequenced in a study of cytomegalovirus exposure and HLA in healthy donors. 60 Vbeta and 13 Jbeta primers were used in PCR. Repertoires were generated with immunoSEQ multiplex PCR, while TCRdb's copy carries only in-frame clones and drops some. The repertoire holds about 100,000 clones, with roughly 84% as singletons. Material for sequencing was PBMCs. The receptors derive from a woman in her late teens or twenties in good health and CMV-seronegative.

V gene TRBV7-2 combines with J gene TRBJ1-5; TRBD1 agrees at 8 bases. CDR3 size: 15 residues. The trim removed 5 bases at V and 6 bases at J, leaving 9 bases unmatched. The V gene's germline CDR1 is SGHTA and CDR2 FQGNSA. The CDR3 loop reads CASSLDRENGQPQHF. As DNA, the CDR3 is TGTGCCAGCAGCCTGGACAGGGAAAACGGTCAGCCCCAGCATTTT.

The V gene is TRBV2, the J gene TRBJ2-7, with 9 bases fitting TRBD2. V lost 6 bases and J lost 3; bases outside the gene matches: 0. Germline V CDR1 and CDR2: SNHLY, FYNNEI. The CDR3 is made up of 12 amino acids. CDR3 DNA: TGTGCCAGCAGGCGGGAGGGCTACGAGCAGTACTTC. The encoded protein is CASRREGYEQYF.

For the CDR3, the DNA is TGTGCCAGCAGCCGGGACAGCGAAGAAAACTATGGCTACACCTTC. Its protein is CASSRDSEENYGYTF. This sequence joins TRBV7-9 and TRBJ1-2; the match to TRBD1 covers 7 bases. CDR3 length: 15 amino acids. Germline assignment: CDR1 SEHNR and CDR2 FQNEAQ (reference sequence). Trimming cost V 5 bases and J 2 bases; bases outside gene matches: 8.

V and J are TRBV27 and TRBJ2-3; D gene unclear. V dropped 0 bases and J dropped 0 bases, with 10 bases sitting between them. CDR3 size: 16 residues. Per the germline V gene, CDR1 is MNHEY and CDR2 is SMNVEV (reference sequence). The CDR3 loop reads CASSLSLVISTDTQYF. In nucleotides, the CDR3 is TGTGCCAGCAGTTTATCCCTAGTGATAAGCACAGATACGCAGTATTTT.

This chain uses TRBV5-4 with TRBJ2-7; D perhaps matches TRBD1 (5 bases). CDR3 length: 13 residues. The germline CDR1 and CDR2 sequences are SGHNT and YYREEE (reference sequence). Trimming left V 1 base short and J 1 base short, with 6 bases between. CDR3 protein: CASSLTGSYEQYF. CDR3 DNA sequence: TGTGCCAGCAGCTTGACAGGTTCCTACGAGCAGTACTTC.

The CDR3 nucleotides are TGTGCCAGCTCACCACCGGGCCTTAGCACAGATACGCAGTATTTT. Protein: CASSPPGLSTDTQYF. The rearrangement uses TRBV18 and TRBJ2-3; D ambiguous. Germline CDR1 KGHSH, CDR2 LQKENI. The CDR3 spans 15 residues. Trimming removed 0 bases from V and 0 bases from J, with 7 bases in between.

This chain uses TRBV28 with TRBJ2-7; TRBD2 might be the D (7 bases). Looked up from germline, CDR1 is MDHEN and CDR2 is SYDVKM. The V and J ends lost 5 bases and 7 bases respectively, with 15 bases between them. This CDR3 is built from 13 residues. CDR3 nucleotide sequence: TGTGCCAGCAGTCCGGGGGGCCCCCGTGAGCAGTACTTC. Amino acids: CASSPGGPREQYF.

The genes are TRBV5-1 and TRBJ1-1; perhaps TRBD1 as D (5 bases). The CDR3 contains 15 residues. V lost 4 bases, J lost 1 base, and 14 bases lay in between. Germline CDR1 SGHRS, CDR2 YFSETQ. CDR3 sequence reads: CASSQAGFPNTEAFF. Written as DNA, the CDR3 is TGCGCCAGCAGCCAGGCAGGGTTTCCGAACACTGAAGCTTTCTTT.

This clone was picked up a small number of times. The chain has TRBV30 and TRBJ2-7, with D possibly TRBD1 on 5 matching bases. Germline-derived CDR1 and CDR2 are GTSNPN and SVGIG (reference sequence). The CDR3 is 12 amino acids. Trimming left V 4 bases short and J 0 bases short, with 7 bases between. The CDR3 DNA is TGTGCCTGGAAGGACAACTCCTACGAGCAGTACTTC. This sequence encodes CAWKDNSYEQYF. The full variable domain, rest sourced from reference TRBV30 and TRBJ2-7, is SQTIHQWPATLVQPVGSPLSLECTVEGTSNPNLYWYRQAAGRGLQLLFYSVGIGQISSEVPQNLSASRPQDRQFILSSKKLLLSDSGFYLCAWKDNSYEQYFGPGTRLTVT.

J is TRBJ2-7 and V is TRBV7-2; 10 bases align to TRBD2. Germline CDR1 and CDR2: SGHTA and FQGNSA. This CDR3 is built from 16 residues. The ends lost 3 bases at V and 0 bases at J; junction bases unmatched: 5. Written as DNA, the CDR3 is TGTGCCAGCAGCTTCGAGGCTAGCGGGAGCTCCTACGAGCAGTACTTC. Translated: CASSFEASGSSYEQYF.

As DNA, the CDR3 is TGTGCCAGCAGCTGGACAGGGGCCCCAGATACGCAGTATTTT. Its translation: CASSWTGAPDTQYF. This chain connects TRBV7-2 to TRBJ2-3; 9 bases line up with TRBD1. The CDR3 consists of 14 residues. The germline V gene has CDR1 SGHTA and CDR2 FQGNSA. The V segment lost 4 bases and the J segment 4 bases; nucleotides outside the gene matches: 3.

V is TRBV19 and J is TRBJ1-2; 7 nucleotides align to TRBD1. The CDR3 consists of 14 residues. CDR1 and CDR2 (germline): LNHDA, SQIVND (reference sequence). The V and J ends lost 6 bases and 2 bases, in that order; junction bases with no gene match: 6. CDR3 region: CASSPATGNYGYTF. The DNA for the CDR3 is TGTGCCAGTAGCCCCGCGACAGGGAACTATGGCTACACCTTC.

The CDR3 reads CASSLFGGGTYSYNEQFF. For the CDR3, the DNA is TGTGCCAGCAGCTTATTCGGCGGAGGGACCTACTCCTACAATGAGCAGTTCTTC. This chain uses TRBV11-2 with TRBJ2-1; D might be TRBD2 (6 bases). Trimming pared 2 bases from V and 0 bases from J, leaving 17 bases between. Germline lookup yields CDR1 SGHAT and CDR2 FQNNGV. This CDR3 region has 18 residues.

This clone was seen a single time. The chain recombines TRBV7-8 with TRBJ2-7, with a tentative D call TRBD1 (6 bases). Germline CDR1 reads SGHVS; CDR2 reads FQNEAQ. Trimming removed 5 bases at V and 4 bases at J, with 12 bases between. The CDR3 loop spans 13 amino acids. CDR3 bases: TGTGCCAGCAGCAGAAGGACAGCTTACGAGCAGTACTTC. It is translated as CASSRRTAYEQYF.

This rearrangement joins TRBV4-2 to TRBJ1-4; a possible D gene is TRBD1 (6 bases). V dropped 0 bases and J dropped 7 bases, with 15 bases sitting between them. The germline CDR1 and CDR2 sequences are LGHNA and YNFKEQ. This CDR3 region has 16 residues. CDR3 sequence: CASSQDREGGSEKLFF. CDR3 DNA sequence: TGTGCCAGCAGCCAAGATAGGGAGGGGGGGAGTGAAAAACTGTTTTTT.

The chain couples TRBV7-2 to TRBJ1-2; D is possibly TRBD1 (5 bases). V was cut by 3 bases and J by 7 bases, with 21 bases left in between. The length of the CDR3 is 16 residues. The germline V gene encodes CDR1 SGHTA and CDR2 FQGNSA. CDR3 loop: CASSLGGEGKEAGYTF. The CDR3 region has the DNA TGTGCCAGCAGCTTGGGGGGGGAGGGAAAAGAAGCTGGCTACACCTTC.

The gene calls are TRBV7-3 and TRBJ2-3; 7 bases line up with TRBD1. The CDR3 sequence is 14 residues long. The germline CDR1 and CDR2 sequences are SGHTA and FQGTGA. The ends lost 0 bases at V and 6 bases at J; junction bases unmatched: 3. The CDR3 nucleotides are TGTGCCAGCAGCTTAACGATCAGGGGGGATACGCAGTATTTT. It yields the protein CASSLTIRGDTQYF. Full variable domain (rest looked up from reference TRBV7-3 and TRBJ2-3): GAGVSQTPSNKVTEKGKYVELRCDPISGHTALYWYRQSLGQGPEFLIYFQGTGAADDSGLPNDRFFAVRPEGSVSTLKIQRTERGDSAVYLCASSLTIRGDTQYFGPGTRLTVL.

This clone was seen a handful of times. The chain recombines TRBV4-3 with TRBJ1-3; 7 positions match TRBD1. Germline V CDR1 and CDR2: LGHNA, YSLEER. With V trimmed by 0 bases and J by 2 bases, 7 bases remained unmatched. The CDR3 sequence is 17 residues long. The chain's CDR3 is CASSQDPGTDPGNTIYF. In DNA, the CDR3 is TGCGCCAGCAGCCAAGATCCCGGGACAGACCCTGGAAACACCATATATTTT.

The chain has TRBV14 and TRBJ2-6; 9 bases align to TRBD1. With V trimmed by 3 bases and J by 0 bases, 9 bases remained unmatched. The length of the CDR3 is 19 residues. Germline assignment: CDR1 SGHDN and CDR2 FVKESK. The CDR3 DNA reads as TGTGCCAGCAGCCACCCTTTTGGGGACAGGGTCTCTGGGGCCAACGTCCTGACTTTC. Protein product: CASSHPFGDRVSGANVLTF.

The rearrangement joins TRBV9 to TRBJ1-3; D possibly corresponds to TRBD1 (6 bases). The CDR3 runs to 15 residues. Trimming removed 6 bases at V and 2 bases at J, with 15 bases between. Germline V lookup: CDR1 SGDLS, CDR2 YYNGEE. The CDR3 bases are TGTGCCAGCAAAACAAGTGAGGGGGCTGGAAACACCATATATTTT. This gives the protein CASKTSEGAGNTIYF.

CDR3: CAWSVGGGGDQETQYF. The CDR3 region has the DNA TGTGCCTGGAGTGTAGGCGGCGGGGGGGACCAAGAGACCCAGTACTTC. The rearrangement joins TRBV30 to TRBJ2-5; 9 bases map to TRBD2. This CDR3 region has 16 residues. The germline V gene encodes CDR1 GTSNPN and CDR2 SVGIG (reference sequence). V shed 0 bases and J 0 bases; nucleotides not matched to a gene: 5.

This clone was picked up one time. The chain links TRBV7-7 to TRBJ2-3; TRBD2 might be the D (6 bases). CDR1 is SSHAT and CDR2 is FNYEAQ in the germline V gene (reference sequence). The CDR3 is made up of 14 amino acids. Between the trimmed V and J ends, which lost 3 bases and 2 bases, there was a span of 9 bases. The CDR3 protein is CASSLGRDTDTQYF. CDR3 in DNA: TGTGCCAGCAGCTTGGGGCGGGACACAGATACGCAGTATTTT.

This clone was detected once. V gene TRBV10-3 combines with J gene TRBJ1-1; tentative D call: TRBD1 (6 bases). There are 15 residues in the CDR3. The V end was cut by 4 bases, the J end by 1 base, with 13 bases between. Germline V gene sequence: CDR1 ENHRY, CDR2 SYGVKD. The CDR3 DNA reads TGTGCCATCAGTGCAACGGACAGTCAGAACACTGAAGCTTTCTTT. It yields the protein CAISATDSQNTEAFF.

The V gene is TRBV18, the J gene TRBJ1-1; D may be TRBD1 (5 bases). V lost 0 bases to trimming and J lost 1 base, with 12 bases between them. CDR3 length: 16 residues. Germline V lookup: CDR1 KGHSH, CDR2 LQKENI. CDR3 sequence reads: CASSPPAGRRNTEAFF. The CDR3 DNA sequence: TGTGCCAGCTCACCACCGGCAGGGCGGAGGAACACTGAAGCTTTCTTT.

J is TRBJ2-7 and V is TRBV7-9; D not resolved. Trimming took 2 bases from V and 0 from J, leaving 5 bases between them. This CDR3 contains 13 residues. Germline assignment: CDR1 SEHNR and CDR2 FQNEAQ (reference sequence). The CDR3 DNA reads TGTGCCAGCAGCTTACTCTACTCCTACGAGCAGTACTTC. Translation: CASSLLYSYEQYF.

CDR3 nucleotides: TGTGCCAGCCGAGGGAGGTTCCGCGAGCACATTCAGTACTTC. This codes for CASRGRFREHIQYF. The chain links TRBV2 to TRBJ2-4, with D perhaps matching TRBD2 (6 bases). Germline CDR1 SNHLY, CDR2 FYNNEI. The CDR3 is 14 residues long. V dropped 8 bases and J dropped 8 bases, with 19 bases sitting between them.

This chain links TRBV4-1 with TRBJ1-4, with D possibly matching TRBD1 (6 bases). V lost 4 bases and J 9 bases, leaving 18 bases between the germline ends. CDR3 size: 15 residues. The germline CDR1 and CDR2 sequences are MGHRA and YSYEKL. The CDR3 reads CASSLSNIGTKKLFF. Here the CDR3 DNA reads TGCGCCAGCAGCCTATCAAACATCGGGACAAAAAAACTGTTTTTT.

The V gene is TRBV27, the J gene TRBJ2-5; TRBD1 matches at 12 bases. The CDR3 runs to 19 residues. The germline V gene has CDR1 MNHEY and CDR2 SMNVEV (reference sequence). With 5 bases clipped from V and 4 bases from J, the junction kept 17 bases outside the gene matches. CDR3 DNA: TGTGCCAGCAGTATAACTCGGGGCCGGGACAGGGGGCGCGGAGAGACCCAGTACTTC. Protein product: CASSITRGRDRGRGETQYF.

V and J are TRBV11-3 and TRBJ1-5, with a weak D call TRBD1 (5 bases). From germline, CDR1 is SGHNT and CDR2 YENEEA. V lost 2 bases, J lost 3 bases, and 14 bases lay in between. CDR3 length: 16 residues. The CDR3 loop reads CASSLLNRRYNQPQHF. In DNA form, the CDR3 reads TGTGCCAGCAGCTTACTAAACAGGCGATACAATCAGCCCCAGCATTTT.